These 10 T cell receptor beta chains share one sample of origin, sequenced in a study of patients and donors after allogeneic stem cell transplantation. TCRdb re-called the RT-PCR reads with MiXCR, one entry per CDR3 protein. The sample lists fewer than 30,000 distinct CDR3 sequences, around 7.9% occurring once. Sequencing input: blood, either unsorted or a sorted T cell fraction (not recorded which). The source is a human donor who was either an allogeneic HSCT recipient or a stem cell or donor lymphocyte infusion donor (not recorded which). It is not recorded whose cells these are; they may come from a transplant donor.

This clonotype has just a few counts. This chain joins TRBV7-3 and TRBJ1-1, with 9 bases aligning to TRBD1. J lost 4 bases, V lost 5 bases, and 8 bases had no gene match. The germline gives CDR1 SGHTA, CDR2 FQGTGA. CDR3 length equals 15 residues. CDR3 region: CASSPQPTGGTEAFF. The CDR3 DNA sequence: TGTGCCAGCAGCCCCCAACCGACAGGGGGCACTGAAGCTTTCTTT.

As regards this clonotype: The conserved phenylalanine or tryptophan is not found at the CDR3 terminus, so this likely reflects a read error. This chain uses TRBV19 with TRBJ2-1, with D possibly being TRBD1 or TRBD2 (5 bases each). This CDR3 is 16 amino acids long. V lost 7 bases and J 4 bases, leaving 20 bases between the germline ends. Germline lookup yields CDR1 LNHDA and CDR2 SQIVND (reference sequence). CDR3 DNA: TGTGCCAGTACACAAAACCGTGGGGGAGTTTACAATGAGCAGTTCTGC. The encoded protein is CASTQNRGGVYNEQFC.

This clonotype has at least ten counts. V is TRBV5-1 and J is TRBJ2-7, with 9 bases that match TRBD1. V shed 4 bases and J 6 bases; nucleotides not matched to a gene: 5. Germline values: CDR1 SGHRS, CDR2 YFSETQ. The CDR3 is made up of 13 amino acids. This CDR3 reads CASSTGQGSEQYF. The CDR3 coding sequence is TGCGCCAGCAGCACGGGACAGGGCTCCGAGCAGTACTTC.

The chain has TRBV19 and TRBJ1-2; 8 nucleotides match TRBD1. The CDR3 is 17 amino acids. Germline V CDR1 and CDR2: LNHDA, SQIVND (reference sequence). The ends lost 4 bases at V and 0 bases at J; junction bases unmatched: 10. CDR3 loop: CASSTRTGPQTNYGYTF. Here the CDR3 DNA reads TGTGCCAGTAGTACCCGGACAGGGCCTCAAACTAACTATGGCTACACCTTC.

There are a few counts of this clonotype. The genes are TRBV7-9 and TRBJ2-7, with 9 positions matching TRBD2. Trimming at V came to 10 bases and at J to 6 bases, leaving 13 bases not matched to a gene. Looked up from germline, CDR1 is SEHNR and CDR2 is FQNEAQ (reference sequence). The length of the CDR3 is 14 residues. The CDR3 protein is CATKGAGGPGEQYF. The CDR3 DNA follows: TGTGCCACCAAGGGTGCGGGGGGGCCTGGCGAGCAGTACTTC.

The rearrangement uses TRBV2 and TRBJ2-5, with 9 bases matching TRBD2. Trimming removed 9 bases from V and 4 bases from J; junction bases left unmatched: 9. The CDR3 is 14 residues long. Per germline, CDR1 SNHLY and CDR2 FYNNEI. CDR3 bases: TGTGCCAGTAATATAGCGGGGGTTCGAGAGACCCAGTACTTC. This sequence encodes CASNIAGVRETQYF.

This clonotype was recorded many times. The chain couples TRBV5-1 to TRBJ2-6, with D possibly being TRBD1 (6 bases). The CDR3 totals 18 residues. Germline lookup yields CDR1 SGHRS and CDR2 YFSETQ. The V gene lost 1 base and the J gene lost 3 bases, with 17 bases spanning the gap. The CDR3 region is CASSLLGQTSGGANVLTF. The CDR3 DNA reads TGCGCCAGCAGCTTGCTCGGACAGACCTCTGGTGGGGCCAACGTCCTGACTTTC.

This clonotype has at least ten counts. J is TRBJ2-2 and V is TRBV5-1; D might be TRBD1 or TRBD2, each matching 5 bases. The CDR3 is made up of 16 amino acids. CDR1 and CDR2 (germline): SGHRS, YFSETQ. Trimming removed 2 bases from V and 1 base from J, with 12 bases in between. Written as DNA, the CDR3 is TGCGCCAGCAGCTTTACGGGGCCCGGGAACACCGGGGAGCTGTTTTTT. It yields the protein CASSFTGPGNTGELFF.

This clonotype showed up just a few times. The chain carries TRBV20-1 and TRBJ2-1; D is unclear. V was cut by 4 bases and J by 9 bases, with 10 bases left in between. Germline V CDR1 and CDR2: DFQATT, SNEGSKA (reference sequence). The CDR3 is 11 residues long. The CDR3 here is CSAIRQLEQFF. The CDR3 nucleotides read TGCAGTGCTATTAGGCAGCTTGAGCAGTTCTTC.

J is TRBJ1-5 and V is TRBV7-9, with D unclear. The CDR3 sequence is 12 residues long. Germline CDR1 and CDR2: SEHNR and FQNEAQ (reference sequence). V lost 8 bases, J lost 6 bases, and 11 bases lay in between. Here the CDR3 reads CASHVLGQPQHF. The CDR3 DNA follows: TGTGCCAGCCACGTCCTCGGTCAGCCCCAGCATTTT.